This section outlines one T cell receptor beta chain sequence together with its context. This CDR3 contains 15 residues. The V gene end was trimmed by 4 bases and the J gene end by 3 bases; junction bases not matched to a gene: 7. Germline V gives CDR1 SGHNT, CDR2 YYREEE (reference sequence). Ahead of thyroid surgery, no patient had received treatment of any kind. As originally analysed: Between-group CDR3 differences, defined by clinicopathological status, yielded a distant-metastasis classifier for papillary thyroid cancer. MiXCR was used by TCRdb to re-call the PCR reads. It is TCRdb's table, rather than the study itself, that gives the V and J calls and clone size. The sample lists around 40,000 clones, roughly 13% seen once, with around 9.5% in the top ten. This specimen belongs to a study of metastatic and nonmetastatic thyroid tumors.

The source material was blood. V and J are TRBV5-4 and TRBJ2-3, with TRBD2 identical over 8 bases. The sequence came from a female donor with papillary thyroid cancer or a benign thyroid nodule (not recorded which). Some clones in this sample may be carry-over from other donors' samples. The CDR3 region is CASSPAGGRTDTQYF. CDR3 DNA sequence: TGTGCCAGCAGCCCCGCGGGGGGCCGGACAGATACGCAGTATTTT.